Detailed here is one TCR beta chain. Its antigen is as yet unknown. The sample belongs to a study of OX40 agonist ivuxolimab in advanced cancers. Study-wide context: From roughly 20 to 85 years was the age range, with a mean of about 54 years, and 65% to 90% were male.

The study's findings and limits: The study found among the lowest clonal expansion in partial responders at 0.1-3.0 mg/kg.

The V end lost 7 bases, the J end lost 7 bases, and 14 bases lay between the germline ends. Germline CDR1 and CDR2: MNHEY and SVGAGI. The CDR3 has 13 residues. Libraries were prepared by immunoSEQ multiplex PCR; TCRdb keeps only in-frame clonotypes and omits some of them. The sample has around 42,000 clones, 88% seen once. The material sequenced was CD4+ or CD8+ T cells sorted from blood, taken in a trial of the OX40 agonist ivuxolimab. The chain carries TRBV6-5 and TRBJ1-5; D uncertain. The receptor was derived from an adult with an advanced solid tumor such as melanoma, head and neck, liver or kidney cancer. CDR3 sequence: CASTSGTAQPQHF. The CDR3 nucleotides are TGTGCCAGCACCTCTGGAACAGCCCAGCCCCAGCATTTT.